This T cell receptor beta chain originates from a study of shared clonotypes between healthy human individuals. Study overall: Per-donor plates numbered three CD4 naive, three CD4 memory, two CD8 naive and one CD8 memory.

V lost 6 bases, J lost 5 bases, and 6 bases stayed unmatched. The CDR3 is made up of 13 amino acids. From germline, CDR1 is MNHEY and CDR2 SMNVEV (reference sequence). Healthy HIV-negative adults without recent acute infections or vaccinations served as donors. Donors were Caucasian adults residing in Nashville, Tennessee, USA. The split of CD4+ cells yielded CD45RA+ naive and CD45RA-negative memory subsets. Method: immunoSEQ multiplex PCR; TCRdb's copy keeps in-frame clones and lacks some. Of some 2,000,000 clones listed, 85% to 95% were seen once; the top ten hold 0.13%. The sample was naive CD4+ T cells sorted from blood. Subset of the sample: CD45RA+ positively selected. The chain joins TRBV27 to TRBJ2-7, with 8 bases fitting TRBD1. This receptor was obtained from a man aged 18 to 30 in good health. DNA of the CDR3: TGTGCCAGCAGATCGACAGGGGCCCACGAGCAGTACTTC. The encoded protein is CASRSTGAHEQYF.